These 4 T cell receptor beta chains originate from one sample sequenced in a study of cytomegalovirus exposure and HLA in healthy donors. With 60 Vbeta and 13 Jbeta primers, the PCR was carried out. The protocol was immunoSEQ multiplex PCR, while the TCRdb copy is restricted to in-frame clones and leaves out a portion. The sample includes about 130,000 clones, 70% to 85% seen only once; the top ten take 2.6%. Sequenced: PBMCs. The receptors shown here come from a woman in her sixties in good health and CMV-seropositive.

This clone came up a few times. CDR3 sequence: CASSLTAMNTEAFF. The CDR3 DNA sequence: TGTGCCAGCAGCCTTACAGCCATGAACACTGAAGCTTTCTTT. The chain combines TRBV7-3 with TRBJ1-1; D remains unclear. The CDR3 runs to 14 residues. V lost 5 bases and J lost 0, with 10 bases in between. Per the germline V gene, CDR1 is SGHTA and CDR2 is FQGTGA.

J is TRBJ2-7 and V is TRBV9; TRBD2 is a possible D gene (5 bases). V lost 5 bases and J lost 4, with 13 bases in between. The germline V gene has CDR1 SGDLS and CDR2 YYNGEE. The CDR3 has 13 residues. CDR3 nucleotides: TGTGCCAGCAGGGGTCCGAGCGGTTACGAGCAGTACTTC. Protein: CASRGPSGYEQYF.

This chain links TRBV18 with TRBJ1-1, with D possibly being TRBD1 (6 bases). CDR1 KGHSH and CDR2 LQKENI come from the germline V gene. The CDR3 contains 15 residues. Trimming removed 6 bases at V and 0 bases at J, with 14 bases between. CDR3 sequence reads: CASSRDRTMNTEAFF. CDR3 bases: TGTGCCAGCTCTCGAGACAGGACCATGAACACTGAAGCTTTCTTT.

V gene TRBV6-5 combines with J gene TRBJ1-2, with D maybe TRBD1 (5 bases). Between the trimmed V and J ends, which lost 0 bases and 6 bases, there was a span of 14 bases. This CDR3 region has 15 residues. In germline, CDR1 is MNHEY, CDR2 SVGAGI. The CDR3 sequence is CASSYSNRVGDGYTF. The DNA for the CDR3 is TGTGCCAGCAGTTACTCGAATAGGGTAGGGGATGGCTACACCTTC.